What follows are 7 T cell receptor beta chains derived from one specimen sequenced in a study of cytomegalovirus exposure and HLA in healthy donors. Assay used: immunoSEQ multiplex PCR; TCRdb lists only in-frame clones, some missing. Altogether 110,000 to 150,000 clones are present, roughly 90% being singletons, with the ten largest covering 2.9%. Sequencing was done on a sample of PBMCs. The receptor set was obtained from a young man in good health and CMV-seronegative.

This chain joins TRBV27 and TRBJ2-7; tentatively, D is TRBD2 (6 bases). Trimming cost V 5 bases and J 5 bases, with 19 bases left between them. This CDR3 comprises 15 residues. Germline V lookup: CDR1 MNHEY, CDR2 SMNVEV (reference sequence). CDR3 bases: TGTGCCAGCAGTCCTCCTGCTCGCGGGAACGACGAGCAGTACTTC. Translated, it gives CASSPPARGNDEQYF.

This chain joins TRBV19 and TRBJ1-5; 10 nucleotides line up with TRBD1. CDR3 length equals 16 residues. Germline V lookup: CDR1 LNHDA, CDR2 SQIVND (reference sequence). With V trimmed by 5 bases and J by 4 bases, 8 bases remained unmatched. The CDR3 coding sequence is TGTGCCAGTAGTCCGGGACAGGGGAATCGGAATCAGCCCCAGCATTTT. Translating it yields CASSPGQGNRNQPQHF. Combining the CDR3 with reference TRBV19 and TRBJ1-5 gives the whole variable domain DGGITQSPKYLFRKEGQNVTLSCEQNLNHDAMYWYRQDPGQGLRLIYYSQIVNDFQKGDIAEGYSVSREKKESFPLTVTSAQKNPTAFYLCASSPGQGNRNQPQHFGDGTRLSIL.

This clone came up a few times. The chain combines TRBV4-1 with TRBJ1-5; D possibly corresponds to TRBD1 (5 bases). Between the trimmed V and J ends, which lost 0 bases and 7 bases, there was a span of 13 bases. Per the germline V gene, CDR1 is MGHRA and CDR2 is YSYEKL. This CDR3 region has 15 residues. DNA of the CDR3: TGCGCCAGCAGCCAAGAAGGAGGGGTAGGGCAGCCCCAGCATTTT. Protein: CASSQEGGVGQPQHF.

This chain joins TRBV7-8 and TRBJ2-1; no firm D call. Germline V lookup: CDR1 SGHVS, CDR2 FQNEAQ. Deletions cut 0 bases from V and 8 bases from J, with 11 bases between. There are 14 residues in the CDR3. CDR3 in amino acids: CASSLAISFYEQFF. The CDR3 nucleotides read TGTGCCAGCAGCTTAGCGATTAGTTTCTATGAGCAGTTCTTC.

This chain joins TRBV7-7 and TRBJ2-5, with D possibly being TRBD1 (5 bases). The CDR3 contains 15 residues. Germline CDR1 and CDR2: SSHAT and FNYEAQ (reference sequence). The V and J ends lost 1 base and 1 base respectively, with 10 bases between them. The CDR3 region has the DNA TGTGCCAGCAGCTTAGGGGGTCAGGGCCAAGAGACCCAGTACTTC. Translation gives CASSLGGQGQETQYF. The full variable domain, its missing parts supplied by reference TRBV7-7 and TRBJ2-5, is GAGVSQSPRYKVTKRGQDVTLRCDPISSHATLYWYQQALGQGPEFLTYFNYEAQPDKSGLPSDRFSAERPEGSISTLTIQRTEQRDSAMYRCASSLGGQGQETQYFGPGTRLLVL.

The chain has TRBV2 and TRBJ1-2; tentative D call: TRBD1 (5 bases). The CDR3 has 11 residues. The V end lost 8 bases, the J end lost 8 bases, and 12 bases lay between the germline ends. Germline V gives CDR1 SNHLY, CDR2 FYNNEI. CDR3 protein: CASQTESGYTF. CDR3 DNA: TGTGCCAGCCAGACAGAGAGCGGCTACACCTTC.

The gene calls are TRBV11-2 and TRBJ2-7; 9 bases match TRBD1. CDR1 and CDR2 from the germline V gene are SGHAT and FQNNGV. V lost 5 bases to trimming and J lost 5 bases; unmatched junction nucleotides: 13. This CDR3 region has 16 residues. This CDR3 is CASSLHLGQGTHEQYF. CDR3 DNA: TGTGCCAGCAGCCTCCACCTCGGACAGGGGACCCACGAGCAGTACTTC.